This TCR beta chain was identified during a study of T cell clonotyping in hematopoietic cell transplantation. Blood collection times were about day -28 and days 30, 100, 180 posttransplant. CDR1 MNHEY and CDR2 SVGAGI come from the germline V gene. The CDR3 has 15 amino acids. V shed 6 bases and J shed 2 bases, with 16 bases lying between them. Method: immunoSEQ multiplex PCR; TCRdb's copy keeps in-frame clones and lacks some. The sample includes roughly 29,000 clones, about 90% of them seen just once. This TCR was sampled from a female patient aged 50-65 years who had an allogeneic stem cell transplant from a related donor, so the T cells may come from the graft donor. Some clones in this sample may be carry-over from other donors' samples. The rearrangement links TRBV6-5 to TRBJ2-5, with TRBD2 as a possible D gene (6 bases). The sequences come from PBMCs, collected 100 days after allogeneic stem cell transplant. This CDR3 is CASRSLGRGQETQYF. DNA for the CDR3: TGTGCCAGCAGATCCCTCGGACGGGGGCAAGAGACCCAGTACTTC.